The next 12 T cell receptor beta chains were all read from a single sample in a study of blood T cell repertoires in COVID-19. Produced via immunoSEQ multiplex PCR; TCRdb's table is partial and in-frame only. The sample carries approximately 110,000 clones, 75% to 90% recorded once. The sample taken for sequencing was peripheral blood. The source of these receptors is a man aged 70 or older with acute or convalescent COVID-19.

The gene calls are TRBV30 and TRBJ1-1; TRBD1 might be the D (5 bases). The CDR3 contains 15 residues. Germline lookup yields CDR1 GTSNPN and CDR2 SVGIG (reference sequence). The germline V and J ends were trimmed by 4 bases and 0 bases, with 15 bases remaining between them. The CDR3 DNA sequence: TGTGCCTGGACCCGAAGGCGGGGGATGAACACTGAAGCTTTCTTT. Protein sequence: CAWTRRRGMNTEAFF. Using reference TRBV30 and TRBJ1-1 for the parts outside the CDR3, the full variable domain is SQTIHQWPATLVQPVGSPLSLECTVEGTSNPNLYWYRQAAGRGLQLLFYSVGIGQISSEVPQNLSASRPQDRQFILSSKKLLLSDSGFYLCAWTRRRGMNTEAFFGQGTRLTVV.

The CDR3 DNA is TGTGCCAGCAGCTTAACGAGAGGTACGCAGTATTTT. It encodes CASSLTRGTQYF. J is TRBJ2-3 and V is TRBV7-3; no clear D. The CDR3 has 12 amino acids. Per the germline V gene, CDR1 is SGHTA and CDR2 is FQGTGA. Trimming left V 0 bases short and J 8 bases short, with 6 bases between.

This clone was counted only a few times. V gene TRBV3-1 (or the pseudogene TRBV3-2) combines with J gene TRBJ1-4; tentative D call: TRBD1 (5 bases). Germline V gene sequence: CDR1 LGHDT, CDR2 YNNKEL (reference sequence). The ends were cut back, 4 bases at V and 8 bases at J, with 14 bases in the middle. The CDR3 extends over 14 amino acids. The CDR3 loop is CASSPTGSGEKLFF. The CDR3 bases are TGTGCCAGCAGCCCTACAGGTTCAGGGGAAAAACTGTTTTTT.

CDR3 bases: TGTGCCATCGCTACGACGTCGGGGGGGATTAATGAAAAACTGTTTTTT. Amino acids: CAIATTSGGINEKLFF. The rearrangement links TRBV6-6 to TRBJ1-4; a weak D match, TRBD1 (5 bases). Germline loops: CDR1 MNHNY, CDR2 SVGAGI (reference sequence). The length of the CDR3 is 16 residues. The germline V and J ends were trimmed by 10 bases and 4 bases, with 22 bases remaining between them.

The CDR3 is CATKKSTEAFF. CDR3 nucleotide sequence: TGTGCCACCAAGAAGAGCACTGAAGCTTTCTTT. This chain uses TRBV15 with TRBJ1-1; D is unclear. This CDR3 is built from 11 residues. Germline CDR1 and CDR2: LNHNV and YYDKDF (reference sequence). Between the trimmed V and J ends, which lost 7 bases and 4 bases, there was a span of 7 bases.

The V and J genes are TRBV10-3 and TRBJ1-2; 7 bases align to TRBD1. The V gene's germline CDR1 is ENHRY and CDR2 SYGVKD. J was trimmed by 6 bases and V by 6 bases; bases with no gene match: 4. This CDR3 comprises 12 residues. The DNA for the CDR3 is TGTGCCATCAGCGCGACAGGGAATGGCTACACCTTC. Translation: CAISATGNGYTF.

About this clone itself: Other DNA sequences from this sample encode an identical CDR3 as well. DNA of the CDR3: TGCGCCAGCAGTTTTCAGGGGAACACTGAAGCTTTCTTT. This gives the protein CASSFQGNTEAFF. This chain connects TRBV5-1 to TRBJ1-1; TRBD1 is a possible D gene (5 bases). The germline gives CDR1 SGHRS, CDR2 YFSETQ. V lost 5 bases to trimming and J lost 1 base, with 9 bases between them. The CDR3 runs 13 residues.

The rearrangement links TRBV5-4 to TRBJ2-7, with 11 nucleotides matching TRBD2. J was trimmed by 7 bases and V by 4 bases; bases with no gene match: 7. Looked up from germline, CDR1 is SGHNT and CDR2 is YYREEE (reference sequence). The CDR3 is 14 residues long. The CDR3 region has the DNA TGTGCCAGCAGCGGAGGGACTAGCGGTGCAGAGCAGTACTTC. Translating gives CASSGGTSGAEQYF.

V usage is TRBV28 and J usage is TRBJ1-1, with no clear D. In germline, CDR1 is MDHEN, CDR2 SYDVKM. The CDR3 extends over 13 amino acids. The DNA of the CDR3 is TGTGCTGCACTTGGCGGTTCAGTTTTTGAAGCTTTCTTT. Translation gives CAALGGSVFEAFF. Together with reference TRBV28 and TRBJ1-1, the CDR3 gives the full variable domain: DVKVTQSSRYLVKRTGEKVFLECVQDMDHENMFWYRQDPGLGLRLIYFSYDVKMKEKGDIPEGYSVSREKKERFSLILESASTNQTSMYLCAALGGSVFEAFFGQGTRLTVV.

There are a few counts of this clone. The rearrangement joins TRBV6-5 to TRBJ2-7, with D tentatively TRBD2 (5 bases). CDR1 and CDR2 (germline): MNHEY, SVGAGI. Trimming removed 10 bases from V and 0 bases from J, with 13 bases in between. This CDR3 comprises 13 residues. The CDR3 here is CATRSGSSYEQYF. The CDR3 DNA sequence: TGTGCCACCAGGTCGGGGAGCTCCTACGAGCAGTACTTC.

The chain combines TRBV2 with TRBJ2-1; D is undetermined. The CDR3 sequence is 12 residues long. Germline V gene sequence: CDR1 SNHLY, CDR2 FYNNEI. The ends were cut back, 6 bases at V and 2 bases at J, with 5 bases in the middle. The CDR3 spells CASSPTYNEQFF. The CDR3 bases are TGTGCCAGCAGCCCTACCTACAATGAGCAGTTCTTC.

This clone was observed once. The genes are TRBV29-1 and TRBJ2-5, with TRBD2 matching over 12 bases. Germline CDR1 SQVTM, CDR2 ANQGSEA. The CDR3 has 15 residues. The trim removed 5 bases at V and 3 bases at J, leaving 7 bases unmatched. The CDR3, as DNA: TGCAGCGTTAAGGGACTAGCGGGCAAGAAAGAGACCCAGTACTTC. This translates into CSVKGLAGKKETQYF.